This is a list of T cell receptor beta chains from one sample in a study of radiotherapy plus CTLA-4 blockade in lung cancer. Sequencing was performed with immunoSEQ multiplex PCR; in TCRdb, only in-frame clones are kept and a portion is missing. The sample holds 80,000 to 100,000 clones, more than 75% seen once. The sample consisted of peripheral blood, taken from a patient treated with radiotherapy plus ipilimumab. These TCRs come from a human donor with non-small cell lung cancer who had a partial response to radiotherapy plus ipilimumab. The CDR3 runs from the conserved cysteine through the conserved F or W. A D gene is named only where the DNA matches it firmly. Where a row states a size, it is once, few, many or the class of an expanded clone; other rows omit it.

V gene: TRBV7-3
J gene: TRBJ2-1
clone size: -
D gene: TRBD2
CDR3 protein: CASSPSGGRAYNEQFF
CDR3 DNA: TGTGCCAGCAGCCCGTCGGGCGGGAGGGCCTACAATGAGCAGTTCTTC

V gene: TRBV2
J gene: TRBJ2-6
clone size: -
D gene: TRBD1
CDR3 protein: CASRAGQAVSGANVLTF
CDR3 DNA: TGTGCCAGCAGGGCGGGACAGGCCGTCTCTGGGGCCAACGTCCTGACTTTC

V gene: TRBV2
J gene: TRBJ2-5
clone size: -
D gene: TRBD2
CDR3 protein: CASSGASGNIGETQYF
CDR3 DNA: TGTGCCAGCAGTGGGGCTAGCGGGAACATTGGGGAGACCCAGTACTTC

V gene: TRBV5-6
J gene: TRBJ2-7
clone size: -
D gene: TRBD2
CDR3 protein: CASSVTSGRSNEQYF
CDR3 DNA: TGTGCCAGCAGCGTGACTAGCGGGAGGTCCAACGAGCAGTACTTC

V gene: TRBV6-5
J gene: TRBJ1-2
clone size: -
D gene: -
CDR3 protein: CASRQPEPPYGYTF
CDR3 DNA: TGTGCCAGCAGGCAGCCGGAGCCTCCCTATGGCTACACCTTC

V gene: TRBV7-3
J gene: TRBJ2-2
clone size: -
D gene: TRBD1
CDR3 protein: CASSLGQGGTGELFF
CDR3 DNA: TGTGCCAGCAGTTTAGGACAGGGGGGCACCGGGGAGCTGTTTTTT

V gene: TRBV6-1
J gene: TRBJ2-3
clone size: -
D gene: TRBD1
CDR3 protein: CASSDKRGQGDTQYF
CDR3 DNA: TGTGCCAGCAGTGATAAACGAGGACAGGGCGATACGCAGTATTTT

V gene: TRBV27
J gene: TRBJ2-1
clone size: -
D gene: -
CDR3 protein: CASSLGGDPYNEQFF
CDR3 DNA: TGTGCCAGCAGTTTAGGAGGGGACCCCTACAATGAGCAGTTCTTC

V gene: TRBV29-1
J gene: TRBJ2-7
clone size: -
D gene: -
CDR3 protein: CSVVGGRGVNEQYF
CDR3 DNA: TGCAGCGTTGTGGGCGGCCGCGGGGTCAACGAGCAGTACTTC

V gene: TRBV5-4
J gene: TRBJ1-6
clone size: -
D gene: TRBD1
CDR3 protein: CASSARTGDSPLHF
CDR3 DNA: TGTGCCAGCAGCGCACGGACAGGGGATTCACCCCTCCACTTT

V gene: TRBV27
J gene: TRBJ2-5
clone size: -
D gene: -
CDR3 protein: CASSSGQKQETQYF
CDR3 DNA: TGTGCCAGCAGTTCCGGACAGAAACAAGAGACCCAGTACTTC

V gene: TRBV6-1
J gene: TRBJ2-5
clone size: -
D gene: TRBD1
CDR3 protein: CASSQGALQETQYF
CDR3 DNA: TGTGCCAGCAGCCAGGGGGCCTTACAAGAGACCCAGTACTTC

V gene: TRBV2
J gene: TRBJ2-5
clone size: once
D gene: TRBD2
CDR3 protein: CASSLSGGQETQYF
CDR3 DNA: TGTGCCAGCAGCTTAAGCGGGGGCCAAGAGACCCAGTACTTC

V gene: TRBV6-6
J gene: TRBJ1-1
clone size: -
D gene: TRBD1
CDR3 protein: CASSPDRDSEAFF
CDR3 DNA: TGTGCCAGCAGTCCGGACAGGGACTCTGAAGCTTTCTTT

V gene: TRBV5-6
J gene: TRBJ2-2
clone size: -
D gene: -
CDR3 protein: CASSLGQGFTGELFF
CDR3 DNA: TGTGCCAGCAGCTTAGGGCAGGGGTTCACCGGGGAGCTGTTTTTT

V gene: TRBV6-1
J gene: TRBJ2-7
clone size: -
D gene: -
CDR3 protein: CASSALSREQYF
CDR3 DNA: TGTGCCAGCAGTGCACTGTCGCGGGAGCAGTACTTC

V gene: TRBV6-1
J gene: TRBJ1-2
clone size: -
D gene: TRBD1
CDR3 protein: CASSEGGQPNYGYTF
CDR3 DNA: TGTGCCAGCAGTGAAGGGGGACAGCCTAACTATGGCTACACCTTC

V gene: TRBV27
J gene: TRBJ2-1
clone size: -
D gene: TRBD2
CDR3 protein: CASSWGREGYNEQFF
CDR3 DNA: TGTGCCAGCAGTTGGGGGCGGGAGGGGTACAATGAGCAGTTCTTC

V gene: TRBV30
J gene: TRBJ1-5
clone size: -
D gene: TRBD1
CDR3 protein: CAWAQTGDGGQPQHF
CDR3 DNA: TGTGCCTGGGCCCAAACAGGGGACGGAGGTCAGCCCCAGCATTTT

V gene: TRBV4-2
J gene: TRBJ2-2
clone size: few
D gene: TRBD1
CDR3 protein: CASSQGQGANTGELFF
CDR3 DNA: TGTGCCAGCAGCCAAGGACAGGGGGCGAACACCGGGGAGCTGTTTTTT

V gene: TRBV18
J gene: TRBJ2-1
clone size: -
D gene: -
CDR3 protein: CASSLAEGSEQFF
CDR3 DNA: TGTGCCAGCTCATTGGCCGAGGGAAGTGAGCAGTTCTTC

V gene: TRBV21-1
J gene: TRBJ2-1
clone size: -
D gene: -
CDR3 protein: CASSGGGNSGSYNEQFF
CDR3 DNA: TGTGCCAGCAGCGGAGGTGGGAATAGCGGATCCTACAATGAGCAGTTCTTC

V gene: TRBV5-1
J gene: TRBJ2-1
clone size: -
D gene: TRBD2
CDR3 protein: CASGTSGRPRGDEQFF
CDR3 DNA: TGCGCCAGCGGGACTAGCGGGAGGCCCAGGGGAGATGAGCAGTTCTTC

V gene: TRBV5-1
J gene: TRBJ2-1
clone size: -
D gene: TRBD2
CDR3 protein: CASNEGTTEFGEQFF
CDR3 DNA: TGCGCCAGCAATGAGGGGACTACAGAGTTCGGTGAGCAGTTCTTC

V gene: TRBV30
J gene: TRBJ2-2
clone size: once
D gene: -
CDR3 protein: CASREGANTGELFF
CDR3 DNA: TGTGCCTCGAGGGAAGGGGCGAACACCGGGGAGCTGTTTTTT

V gene: TRBV9
J gene: TRBJ2-5
clone size: -
D gene: TRBD1
CDR3 protein: CASSVSQGQTQYF
CDR3 DNA: TGTGCCAGCAGCGTTTCACAGGGGCAGACCCAGTACTTC

V gene: TRBV7-2
J gene: TRBJ1-5
clone size: few
D gene: -
CDR3 protein: CASSLRFSGVQPQHF
CDR3 DNA: TGTGCCAGCAGCTTAAGATTTTCAGGGGTGCAGCCCCAGCATTTT

V gene: TRBV5-1
J gene: TRBJ2-1
clone size: -
D gene: TRBD2
CDR3 protein: CASSLGRTSGSTSYNEQFF
CDR3 DNA: TGCGCCAGCAGCTTGGGTCGGACTAGCGGGAGTACGTCCTACAATGAGCAGTTCTTC

V gene: TRBV11-2
J gene: TRBJ2-7
clone size: -
D gene: TRBD2
CDR3 protein: CASSLEVGAGGRREQYF
CDR3 DNA: TGTGCCAGCAGCTTAGAGGTTGGGGCGGGAGGGCGGCGGGAGCAGTACTTC

V gene: TRBV6-1
J gene: TRBJ2-3
clone size: -
D gene: -
CDR3 protein: CASSAGRTDTQYF
CDR3 DNA: TGTGCCAGCAGCGCGGGGAGAACAGATACGCAGTATTTT

V gene: TRBV7-9
J gene: TRBJ2-5
clone size: -
D gene: TRBD1
CDR3 protein: CASSFNRRQGSQRETQYF
CDR3 DNA: TGTGCCAGCAGCTTCAACAGAAGACAGGGGTCACAGCGAGAGACCCAGTACTTC

V gene: TRBV28
J gene: TRBJ1-1
clone size: -
D gene: TRBD1
CDR3 protein: CASSVTGVPEAFF
CDR3 DNA: TGTGCCAGCAGTGTCACAGGGGTCCCTGAAGCTTTCTTT

V gene: TRBV9
J gene: TRBJ2-7
clone size: -
D gene: TRBD1
CDR3 protein: CASSVGGQTPYEQYF
CDR3 DNA: TGTGCCAGCAGCGTAGGGGGACAGACACCTTACGAGCAGTACTTC

V gene: TRBV9
J gene: TRBJ1-5
clone size: -
D gene: -
CDR3 protein: CASSQIVAVNFNQPQHF
CDR3 DNA: TGTGCCAGCAGCCAGATCGTAGCGGTGAATTTCAATCAGCCCCAGCATTTT

V gene: TRBV5-6
J gene: TRBJ2-7
clone size: many
D gene: TRBD2
CDR3 protein: CASSLGTSGFGEQYF
CDR3 DNA: TGTGCCAGCAGCTTGGGGACTAGCGGGTTTGGCGAGCAGTACTTC

V gene: TRBV5-6
J gene: TRBJ2-3
clone size: -
D gene: TRBD2
CDR3 protein: CASSSPGREEDTQYF
CDR3 DNA: TGTGCCAGCAGCTCCCCCGGGCGGGAGGAAGATACGCAGTATTTT

V gene: TRBV5-6
J gene: TRBJ2-3
clone size: -
D gene: TRBD2
CDR3 protein: CASSGEGPADTQYF
CDR3 DNA: TGTGCCAGCAGCGGGGAGGGCCCGGCAGATACGCAGTATTTT